This entry lists 25 T cell receptor beta chains sequenced from one sample in a study of radiation and T cells in renal cell carcinoma. The repertoire was sequenced with immunoSEQ multiplex PCR; TCRdb's copy has only in-frame clones and lacks some. The profile shows roughly 160,000 clones, less than 90% of them singletons. Noted time point: blood 4 weeks post-SBRT, at nephrectomy. Treatment noted: 15 Gy SBRT to primary tumor, nephrectomy 4 weeks later. The specimen comprised blood, sampled from a patient whose treatment included radiotherapy and nephrectomy. All receptors derive from a woman aged 50 to 60 with renal cell carcinoma.

The chain has TRBV19 and TRBJ1-6; TRBD1 matches at 7 bases. V shed 1 base, J shed 5 bases, and the junction held 2 bases outside the gene matches. Per the germline V gene, CDR1 is LNHDA and CDR2 is SQIVND (reference sequence). The CDR3 runs 15 residues. CDR3 sequence: CASSIGDRHNSPLHF. DNA of the CDR3: TGTGCCAGTAGTATAGGGGACAGACATAATTCACCCCTCCACTTT.

In its sample, this clone was seen once. The chain has TRBV9 and TRBJ2-7, with 7 bases lining up with TRBD1. This CDR3 region has 15 residues. V gave up 4 bases and J gave up 4 bases; unmatched junction bases: 11. The germline gives CDR1 SGDLS, CDR2 YYNGEE. CDR3 DNA: TGTGCCAGCAGCCCCCGACAGGGTCCGGCATACGAGCAGTACTTC. Its translation: CASSPRQGPAYEQYF.

This chain joins TRBV19 and TRBJ2-7, with 10 bases that match TRBD2. With 6 bases clipped from V and 5 bases from J, the junction kept 13 bases outside the gene matches. Germline V gene lookup returns CDR1 LNHDA and CDR2 SQIVND (reference sequence). This CDR3 has 16 amino acids. CDR3 region: CASSQRFSGGPHEQYF. CDR3 DNA sequence: TGTGCCAGTAGCCAAAGATTTAGCGGGGGGCCTCACGAGCAGTACTTC.

The CDR3 nucleotides read TGTGCCAGCAGCTTGGAGAGGGGGCCTTCACCCCTCCACTTT. Protein sequence: CASSLERGPSPLHF. The chain carries TRBV5-5 and TRBJ1-6, with 7 positions matching TRBD1. In germline, CDR1 is SGHKS, CDR2 YYEKEE (reference sequence). V dropped 0 bases and J dropped 9; count of bases not matched to a gene: 3. The CDR3 is 14 residues long.

This chain uses TRBV7-2 with TRBJ1-3; no reliable D call. CDR1 SGHTA and CDR2 FQGNSA come from the germline V gene. V was shortened by 4 bases and J by 1 base, with 17 bases between the two germline ends. CDR3 size: 17 residues. This CDR3 reads CASSSDGRTWSGNTIYF. The CDR3 bases are TGTGCCAGCAGCTCAGATGGACGGACGTGGTCTGGAAACACCATATATTTT. The full variable domain, in which reference TRBV7-2 and TRBJ1-3 provide the parts outside the CDR3, is GAGVSQSPSNKVTEKGKDVELRCDPISGHTALYWYRQSLGQGLEFLIYFQGNSAPDKSGLPSDRFSAERTGGSVSTLTIQRTQQEDSAVYLCASSSDGRTWSGNTIYFGEGSWLTVV.

V gene TRBV19 combines with J gene TRBJ2-1; D not resolved. V shed 1 base and J shed 4 bases, with 8 bases lying between them. The germline CDR1 and CDR2 sequences are LNHDA and SQIVND (reference sequence). This CDR3 comprises 14 residues. CDR3 protein: CASSIASLYNEQFF. The CDR3 DNA reads as TGTGCCAGTAGTATAGCCTCCTTATACAATGAGCAGTTCTTC.

This chain joins TRBV30 and TRBJ2-5, with 9 bases matching TRBD2. CDR1 and CDR2 (germline): GTSNPN, SVGIG (reference sequence). This CDR3 contains 14 residues. V shed 4 bases, J shed 2 bases, and the junction held 5 bases outside the gene matches. Here the CDR3 DNA reads TGTGCCTGGAAGTTGACTAGCGGACAAGAGACCCAGTACTTC. Its translation: CAWKLTSGQETQYF.

This chain links TRBV7-9 with TRBJ1-6; D possibly corresponds to TRBD1 (5 bases). The CDR3 runs 15 residues. Trimming pared 2 bases from V and 0 bases from J, leaving 5 bases between. Germline values: CDR1 SEHNR, CDR2 FQNEAQ (reference sequence). CDR3 protein: CASSLRGSYNSPLHF. The CDR3 nucleotides read TGTGCCAGCAGCTTAAGGGGCTCCTATAATTCACCCCTCCACTTT.

This sequence joins TRBV6-1 and TRBJ1-2, with TRBD1 matching over 9 bases. Germline CDR1 MNHNS, CDR2 SASEGT. CDR3 size: 15 residues. Trimming took 6 bases from V and 8 from J; bases not matched to a gene: 13. The CDR3 region has the DNA TGTGCCAGCAGACCTATGGGACAGGGAGGCGAGGGCTACACCTTC. Translating gives CASRPMGQGGEGYTF.

The chain couples TRBV7-2 to TRBJ2-6, with no clear D. CDR3 length equals 18 residues. The V end was cut by 5 bases, the J end by 4 bases, with 21 bases between. In germline, CDR1 is SGHTA, CDR2 FQGNSA. The DNA of the CDR3 is TGTGCCAGCAGCAGAAGAGGACCGAGTCCTTCCGGGGCCAACGTCCTGACTTTC. Amino acids: CASSRRGPSPSGANVLTF.

The gene calls are TRBV19 and TRBJ1-1; no clear D. CDR3 length: 14 residues. V was cut by 10 bases and J by 2 bases, with 17 bases left in between. Germline V gives CDR1 LNHDA, CDR2 SQIVND (reference sequence). The CDR3 DNA reads as TGTGCCACTACCCCGAGCAGTTTTAACACTGAAGCTTTCTTT. Amino acids: CATTPSSFNTEAFF.

V gene TRBV30 combines with J gene TRBJ2-1; D gene unclear. In germline, CDR1 is GTSNPN, CDR2 SVGIG (reference sequence). The CDR3 has 12 residues. V was cut by 4 bases and J by 4 bases, with 8 bases left in between. Written as DNA, the CDR3 is TGTGCCTGGACTACGACGTACAATGAGCAGTTCTTC. Translation: CAWTTTYNEQFF.

This clone was picked up a small number of times. The chain is built from TRBV18 and TRBJ1-5; D gene ambiguous. V shed 3 bases and J shed 2 bases, with 8 bases lying between them. The germline gives CDR1 KGHSH, CDR2 LQKENI. This CDR3 comprises 14 residues. The CDR3 DNA is TGTGCCAGCTCACCGGCCCAGGGCAATCAGCCCCAGCATTTT. Translation gives CASSPAQGNQPQHF.

This chain joins TRBV6-5 and TRBJ1-2; 7 bases align to TRBD1. J lost 5 bases, V lost 3 bases, and 3 bases had no gene match. The V gene's germline CDR1 is MNHEY and CDR2 SVGAGI. This CDR3 region has 13 residues. In DNA, the CDR3 is TGTGCCAGCAGTTATACAGGGGAATATGGCTACACCTTC. This encodes CASSYTGEYGYTF.

The chain employs TRBV10-2 and TRBJ1-3; a weak D match, TRBD1 (6 bases). The V end was cut by 2 bases, the J end by 4 bases, with 9 bases between. Germline CDR1 WSHSY, CDR2 SAAADI. The CDR3 has 14 residues. In DNA form, the CDR3 reads TGCGCCAGCAGTGAGCAGGGGTTCGGAAACACCATATATTTT. Amino acids: CASSEQGFGNTIYF.

This rearrangement joins TRBV9 to TRBJ1-2, with D perhaps matching TRBD1 (5 bases). Germline values: CDR1 SGDLS, CDR2 YYNGEE. Trimming removed 3 bases from V and 7 bases from J, with 19 bases in between. This CDR3 region has 15 residues. In DNA form, the CDR3 reads TGTGCCAGCAGCGGTAAAACGGGGCTAATAGTTGGCTACACCTTC. Protein product: CASSGKTGLIVGYTF.

Here the CDR3 reads CASSIGTGQTYEQYF. The CDR3 DNA sequence: TGTGCCAGTAGTATAGGGACAGGACAAACCTACGAGCAGTACTTC. V and J are TRBV19 and TRBJ2-7; 7 bases map to TRBD1. The CDR3 consists of 15 residues. Losses at the gene ends were 1 base for V and 2 bases for J; bases not matched to a gene: 5. CDR1 and CDR2 (germline): LNHDA, SQIVND (reference sequence).

V usage is TRBV15 and J usage is TRBJ1-5; no clear D. V lost 3 bases and J 0 bases, leaving 9 bases between the germline ends. Germline V gives CDR1 LNHNV, CDR2 YYDKDF (reference sequence). This CDR3 has 15 residues. As DNA, the CDR3 is TGTGCCACCAGCAGGGACTTCTATAGCAATCAGCCCCAGCATTTT. Encoded protein: CATSRDFYSNQPQHF.

As DNA, the CDR3 is TGTGCCAGCAGAATGACAGGGACGAGCTATGGCTACACCTTC. Residues: CASRMTGTSYGYTF. The rearrangement uses TRBV5-6 and TRBJ1-2; TRBD1 aligns across 7 bases. V lost 5 bases and J lost 4; bases outside the gene matches: 8. This CDR3 is built from 14 residues. Germline assignment: CDR1 SGHDT and CDR2 YYEEEE. The whole variable domain, remainder taken from reference TRBV5-6 and TRBJ1-2, is DAGVTQSPTHLIKTRGQQVTLRCSPKSGHDTVSWYQQALGQGPQFIFQYYEEEERQRGNFPDRFSGHQFPNYSSELNVNALLLGDSALYLCASRMTGTSYGYTFGSGTRLTVV.

The chain links TRBV7-6 to TRBJ2-7; D is undetermined. The germline V gene encodes CDR1 SGHVS and CDR2 FNYEAQ. The V end lost 4 bases, the J end lost 2 bases, and 12 bases lay between the germline ends. This CDR3 is 14 amino acids long. In DNA, the CDR3 is TGTGCCAGCAGCTCCCGATGGATGGCCTACGAGCAGTACTTC. This codes for CASSSRWMAYEQYF.

The CDR3 spells CASSWGRLSIYEQYF. The CDR3 DNA reads as TGTGCCAGCAGCTGGGGAAGACTCTCGATCTACGAGCAGTACTTC. The chain recombines TRBV5-5 with TRBJ2-7; D unresolved. CDR1 SGHKS and CDR2 YYEKEE come from the germline V gene (reference sequence). The CDR3 is 15 residues long. V lost 3 bases and J lost 3, with 16 bases in between. Complete variable domain (other parts from reference TRBV5-5 and TRBJ2-7): DAGVTQSPTHLIKTRGQQVTLRCSPISGHKSVSWYQQVLGQGPQFIFQYYEKEERGRGNFPDRFSARQFPNYSSELNVNALLLGDSALYLCASSWGRLSIYEQYFGPGTRLTVT.

This clone was counted only a few times. This chain connects TRBV6-5 to TRBJ2-5, with TRBD2 identical over 12 bases. Germline V gene data show CDR1 as MNHEY and CDR2 as SVGAGI. With 5 bases clipped from V and 10 bases from J, the junction kept 8 bases outside the gene matches. The CDR3 spans 14 residues. CDR3 in DNA: TGTGCCAGCAGTGACCCTAGCGGGGGGGGCCTCCAGTACTTC. This sequence encodes CASSDPSGGGLQYF.

This chain links TRBV27 with TRBJ1-3, with 7 nucleotides matching TRBD1. Germline lookup yields CDR1 MNHEY and CDR2 SMNVEV (reference sequence). Trimming took 6 bases from V and 1 from J; bases not matched to a gene: 15. There are 18 residues in the CDR3. The CDR3 nucleotides are TGTGCCAGCAGCCCCACGCCCCTGAGACAGGGTTCTGGAAACACCATATATTTT. It specifies CASSPTPLRQGSGNTIYF.

The gene calls are TRBV5-1 and TRBJ1-4; 7 nucleotides align to TRBD1. Germline V lookup: CDR1 SGHRS, CDR2 YFSETQ. The CDR3 consists of 15 residues. V gave up 2 bases and J gave up 4 bases; unmatched junction bases: 5. The CDR3 sequence: CASSFRGQYNEKLFF. The CDR3 nucleotides are TGCGCCAGCAGCTTTAGGGGACAGTATAATGAAAAACTGTTTTTT.

The V gene is TRBV5-6, the J gene TRBJ2-2; the D gene could be TRBD1 or TRBD2 (6 bases each). The germline CDR1 and CDR2 sequences are SGHDT and YYEEEE. The CDR3 totals 16 residues. V gave up 2 bases and J gave up 2 bases, with 13 bases separating them. This chain's CDR3 is CASSLYGGLNTGELFF. Here the CDR3 DNA reads TGTGCCAGCAGCTTATATGGGGGGCTAAACACCGGGGAGCTGTTTTTT.